This TCR beta chain is drawn from a study of spatial heterogeneity in lung cancer. Overall study context: More beta-chain than alpha-chain sequences were consistently detected. Strongly correlated with TCR transcript counts in tumor regions was a T cell module score, which was a transcriptional module score calculated from matched bulk RNA-seq.

Described time point: sample taken at primary tumor resection. The study sequenced unsorted whole RNA from tumor, nontumor lung or frozen PBMC. Germline V gives CDR1 SQVTM, CDR2 ANQGSEA. The junction had 5 bases not matched to a gene; V was cut back by 4 bases and J by 7 bases. This CDR3 comprises 13 residues. Study-level points and caveats: In tumors, expanded intratumoral alpha and beta TCR counts tracked mutation counts.

This clonotype was seen ten or more times. What it binds is not known. TCR cDNA molecules each had a unique molecular identifier. Each CDR3 protein is one row after TCRdb ran MiXCR on the 5' RACE reads. The sample has around 19,000 distinct CDR3 sequences; about 6.5% are singletons. The sequences come from lung tumor tissue, collected at surgery. This TCR came from a female donor with early-stage non-small cell lung cancer. This rearrangement joins TRBV29-1 to TRBJ2-1, with TRBD1 matching 9 bases. The CDR3 reads CSVAQGARNEQFF. The CDR3 nucleotides are TGCAGCGTTGCACAGGGGGCACGGAATGAGCAGTTCTTC.